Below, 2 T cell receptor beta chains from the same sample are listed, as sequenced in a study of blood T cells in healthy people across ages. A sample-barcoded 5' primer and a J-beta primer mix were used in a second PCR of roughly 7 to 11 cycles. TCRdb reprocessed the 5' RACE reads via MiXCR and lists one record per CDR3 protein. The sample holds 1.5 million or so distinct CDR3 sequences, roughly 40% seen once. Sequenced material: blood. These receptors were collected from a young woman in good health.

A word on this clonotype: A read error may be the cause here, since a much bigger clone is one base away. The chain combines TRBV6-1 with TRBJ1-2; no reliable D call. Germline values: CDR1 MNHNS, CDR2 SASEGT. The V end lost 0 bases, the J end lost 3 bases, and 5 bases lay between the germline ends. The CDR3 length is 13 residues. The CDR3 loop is CASSEAGHYGYTF. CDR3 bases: TGTGCCAGCAGTGAAGCAGGGCACTATGGCTACACCTTC.

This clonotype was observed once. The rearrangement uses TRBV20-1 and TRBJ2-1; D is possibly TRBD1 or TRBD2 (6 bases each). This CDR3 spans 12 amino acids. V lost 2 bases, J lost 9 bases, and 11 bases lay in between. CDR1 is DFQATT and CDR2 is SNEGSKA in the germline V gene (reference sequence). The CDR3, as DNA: TGCAGTGCTAGAACACGGGGGCCTGAGCAGTTCTTC. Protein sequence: CSARTRGPEQFF.